The present entry profiles one TCR beta chain with its context. One junction end disagrees with the germline gene, perhaps due to a read error. Co-extracting RNA and DNA was done with roughly 18-32 mg of unsorted bulk tissue as input. Patients showed chronic HBV infection and an absence of prior treatment. The authors sampled five separate regions per tumor. The data derive from a study of tumor-infiltrating lymphocytes in primary liver carcinoma. The CDR3 totals 15 residues. The germline CDR1 and CDR2 sequences are LGHNA and YSLEER. Using a constant-region primer together with ProtoScript II reverse transcriptase, TCR beta cDNA was made from approximately 500 ng of total RNA. Employing slightly modified ARM-PCR, three nested multiplex PCR rounds were run, and these gave rise to the TCR beta libraries. The first two PCR rounds used TRBV1-TRBV30 forward primers with a C-beta reverse primer, nine to eleven cycles each. TCRdb used MiXCR to reprocess the multiplex PCR reads, holding one entry per CDR3 protein. The sample shows about 22,000 distinct CDR3 sequences, over 60% of them seen only once.

The receptor was derived from a woman in her 30s with primary liver carcinoma and hepatitis B virus infection. The gene calls are TRBV4-3 and TRBJ1-6, with unresolved D. The source material was liver tumor tissue from sampling region 1. Subset reported: tumor region T1, superior pole. CDR3 residues: CASSQESVYNSPLRF. The CDR3 nucleotides are TGCGCCAGCAGCCAAGAGAGCGTCTATAATTCACCCCTCCGCTTT.